One and the same sample provided the 30 T cell receptor beta chains below, sequenced in a study of T cell repertoires in cytomegalovirus infection. No antigen is known for these receptors. TCRdb ran MiXCR on the reads and lists one entry per CDR3 protein. The sample has 370,000 or so distinct CDR3 sequences; approximately 35% are singletons. The sample in question was cultured PBMCs, obtained from culture after CMV antigen stimulation. The receptors come from a human donor in good health (CMV status not recorded). Some clones in this sample may be carry-over from other donors' samples.

The rearrangement links TRBV28 to TRBJ2-2; 7 bases are shared with TRBD1. V lost 4 bases, J lost 7 bases, and 6 bases stayed unmatched. The length of the CDR3 is 14 residues. Germline values: CDR1 MDHEN, CDR2 SYDVKM. Written as DNA, the CDR3 is TGTGCCAGCAGTTCCCCAGGGGGTATCGGGGAGCTGTTTTTT. Protein: CASSSPGGIGELFF.

This clonotype appeared a few times. The chain uses TRBV14 and TRBJ1-1, with D perhaps TRBD1 (6 bases). The V end lost 4 bases, the J end lost 10 bases, and 19 bases lay between the germline ends. The CDR3 totals 14 residues. Germline-derived CDR1 and CDR2 are SGHDN and FVKESK. The chain's CDR3 is CASSPFTGTIIAFF. The CDR3, as DNA: TGTGCCAGCAGCCCCTTTACAGGGACTATAATAGCTTTCTTT.

The chain is built from TRBV19 and TRBJ1-2; 7 bases align to TRBD1. The V gene end was trimmed by 2 bases and the J gene end by 6 bases; junction bases not matched to a gene: 3. CDR3 length: 13 amino acids. Germline V gene data show CDR1 as LNHDA and CDR2 as SQIVND (reference sequence). The chain's CDR3 is CASSIRQGNGYTF. The DNA of the CDR3 is TGTGCCAGTAGTATACGACAGGGTAATGGCTACACCTTC.

The chain carries TRBV7-2 and TRBJ2-1; 7 positions agree with TRBD2. CDR3 length equals 17 residues. V shed 5 bases, J shed 5 bases, and the junction held 15 bases outside the gene matches. Per the germline V gene, CDR1 is SGHTA and CDR2 is FQGNSA. The CDR3 sequence: CASSQGPSGVRDNEQFF. DNA of the CDR3: TGTGCCAGCAGCCAGGGTCCTAGCGGTGTTCGGGACAATGAGCAGTTCTTC.

The V gene is TRBV6-1, the J gene TRBJ1-2; D possibly corresponds to TRBD1 (6 bases). CDR1 and CDR2 (germline): MNHNS, SASEGT. This CDR3 region has 12 residues. Between the trimmed V and J ends, which lost 5 bases and 2 bases, there was a span of 6 bases. The CDR3 nucleotides are TGTGCCAGCAGTACAGGGAACTATGGCTACACCTTC. Protein product: CASSTGNYGYTF.

The sample holds one count of this clonotype. The rearrangement uses TRBV20-1 and TRBJ2-3; D remains unclear. Trimming shortened V by 2 bases and J by 4 bases, and 13 bases separated the two germline ends. Looked up from germline, CDR1 is DFQATT and CDR2 is SNEGSKA (reference sequence). This CDR3 spans 14 amino acids. The CDR3 loop reads CSARPDLLSDTQYF. The DNA of the CDR3 is TGCAGTGCTAGACCGGACCTATTGTCAGATACGCAGTATTTT.

The chain carries TRBV20-1 and TRBJ1-5, with D hard to call. The CDR3 length is 15 residues. V dropped 3 bases and J dropped 2 bases, with 14 bases sitting between them. Per the germline V gene, CDR1 is DFQATT and CDR2 is SNEGSKA (reference sequence). The CDR3 sequence is CSASFPGWGNQPQHF. CDR3 bases: TGCAGTGCTAGTTTCCCGGGATGGGGCAATCAGCCCCAGCATTTT.

The rearrangement links TRBV28 to TRBJ2-1; 13 bases agree with TRBD2. This CDR3 comprises 16 residues. CDR1 is MDHEN and CDR2 is SYDVKM in the germline V gene. J lost 5 bases, V lost 6 bases, and 7 bases had no gene match. CDR3 region: CASRGHGTSGNNEQFF. The CDR3 region has the DNA TGTGCCAGCAGGGGACACGGGACTAGCGGGAACAATGAGCAGTTCTTC.

This clonotype was detected a few times. The V gene is TRBV6-2 or TRBV6-3, the J gene TRBJ2-1; TRBD1 aligns across 8 bases. The CDR3 runs to 16 residues. Germline CDR1 MNHEY, CDR2 SVGEGT. V was clipped by 7 bases and J by 9 bases; unmatched bases: 17. The CDR3 loop is CASTPLLTGALGEQFF. The CDR3 DNA reads TGTGCCAGCACTCCGCTATTGACAGGGGCCCTAGGTGAGCAGTTCTTC.

This chain connects TRBV3-1 to TRBJ2-5; TRBD2 might be the D (6 bases). CDR3 length equals 14 residues. CDR1 and CDR2 (germline): LGHDT, YNNKEL (reference sequence). Trimming took 1 base from V and 5 from J, leaving 11 bases between them. The CDR3 spells CASSQVSGGETQYF. DNA for the CDR3: TGTGCCAGCAGCCAAGTATCCGGGGGTGAGACCCAGTACTTC.

This clonotype appeared many times. The chain recombines TRBV19 with TRBJ2-7; 8 bases are a match to TRBD1. CDR1 is LNHDA and CDR2 is SQIVND in the germline V gene (reference sequence). This CDR3 is 14 amino acids long. Germline trimming cut 0 bases from V and 6 bases from J; bases unmatched to any gene: 4. CDR3 nucleotide sequence: TGTGCCAGTAGTATAGATAACAGGGGGTGCGAGCAGTACGTC. This encodes CASSIDNRGCEQYV.

There are a few counts of this clonotype. J is TRBJ1-1 and V is TRBV7-6; 8 bases align to TRBD1. Germline V gene data show CDR1 as SGHVS and CDR2 as FNYEAQ. J was trimmed by 3 bases and V by 5 bases; bases with no gene match: 11. This CDR3 spans 16 amino acids. CDR3 protein: CASSLRTGGPDTEAFF. The CDR3 coding sequence is TGTGCCAGCAGCCTAAGAACAGGGGGGCCAGACACTGAAGCTTTCTTT.

This clonotype occurred a few times. The rearrangement joins TRBV15 to TRBJ1-1; D is unclear. Germline CDR1 is LNHNV and CDR2 is YYDKDF (reference sequence). The CDR3 is made up of 13 amino acids. Between the trimmed V and J ends, which lost 0 bases and 1 base, there was a span of 3 bases. CDR3 sequence (DNA): TGTGCCACCAGCAGAGATCCGAACACTGAAGCTTTCTTT. It specifies CATSRDPNTEAFF. The full variable domain, with the rest looked up from reference TRBV15 and TRBJ1-1, is DAMVIQNPRYQVTQFGKPVTLSCSQTLNHNVMYWYQQKSSQAPKLLFHYYDKDFNNEADTPDNFQSRRPNTSFCFLDIRSPGLGDTAMYLCATSRDPNTEAFFGQGTRLTVV.

The rearrangement links TRBV7-8 to TRBJ1-2; D unclear. This CDR3 is built from 14 residues. Germline V gene data show CDR1 as SGHVS and CDR2 as FQNEAQ. V lost 1 base, J lost 6 bases, and 12 bases lay in between. CDR3 sequence (DNA): TGTGCCAGCAGCTTAGTCCTCAGTCAGGATGGCTACACCTTC. Amino acids: CASSLVLSQDGYTF.

This rearrangement joins TRBV7-2 to TRBJ2-1; D possibly uses TRBD1 or TRBD2 (5 bases each). V gave up 7 bases and J gave up 8 bases, with 24 bases separating them. The length of the CDR3 is 16 residues. The V gene's germline CDR1 is SGHTA and CDR2 FQGNSA. The CDR3 coding sequence is TGTGCCAGCACCACGTCCGGGGCTTTCCTCCGGGATGAGCAGTTCTTC. Translated, it gives CASTTSGAFLRDEQFF.

CDR3 sequence reads: CASSITTSPFEQFF. CDR3 DNA sequence: TGTGCCAGCAGTATCACGACTAGCCCCTTCGAGCAGTTCTTC. This sequence joins TRBV11-1 and TRBJ2-1; 7 nucleotides line up with TRBD2. CDR3 length: 14 residues. Germline trimming cut 6 bases from V and 10 bases from J; bases unmatched to any gene: 12. Germline values: CDR1 SGHAT, CDR2 FQDESV (reference sequence).

The rearrangement links TRBV7-2 to TRBJ2-7; D not certain. Germline V CDR1 and CDR2: SGHTA, FQGNSA. V was shortened by 1 base and J by 3 bases, with 10 bases between the two germline ends. This CDR3 has 14 residues. Written as DNA, the CDR3 is TGTGCCAGCAGCTTAGGCCAGCCCATCTACGAGCAGTACTTC. It specifies CASSLGQPIYEQYF.

This clonotype showed up many times. The rearrangement uses TRBV7-2 and TRBJ1-2; D is undetermined. The CDR3 length is 14 residues. The ends were cut back, 1 base at V and 1 base at J, with 7 bases in the middle. From germline, CDR1 is SGHTA and CDR2 FQGNSA. CDR3 residues: CASSLVWVNYGYTF. Here the CDR3 DNA reads TGTGCCAGCAGCTTAGTGTGGGTTAACTATGGCTACACCTTC.

The chain couples TRBV7-2 to TRBJ1-3; 7 bases map to TRBD1. The CDR3 has 15 amino acids. Unmatched junction bases numbered 6, after V lost 4 bases and J lost 3 bases. CDR1 is SGHTA and CDR2 is FQGNSA in the germline V gene. The chain's CDR3 is CASSSNRGSGNTIYF. The CDR3, as DNA: TGTGCCAGCAGCTCGAACAGGGGAAGTGGAAACACCATATATTTT.

CDR3 region: CASSPPVLRAGEQYV. DNA of the CDR3: TGTGCCAGCTCACCACCTGTTTTGCGGGCGGGGGAGCAGTACGTC. The V call is TRBV18, the J call TRBJ2-7, with D possibly TRBD2 on 6 matching bases. Looked up from germline, CDR1 is KGHSH and CDR2 is LQKENI. V was shortened by 0 bases and J by 7 bases, with 16 bases between the two germline ends. CDR3 size: 15 residues.

This clonotype was detected only once. The J gene is TRBJ2-1, the V gene TRBV14; 8 bases match TRBD2. The CDR3 consists of 19 residues. Trimming at V came to 0 bases and at J to 2 bases, leaving 12 bases not matched to a gene. Germline CDR1 is SGHDN and CDR2 is FVKESK. The CDR3 protein is CASSQDAPSGSYPYNEQFF. CDR3 DNA: TGTGCCAGCAGCCAAGATGCACCGAGCGGGAGCTACCCCTACAATGAGCAGTTCTTC. The full variable domain, with the rest looked up from reference TRBV14 and TRBJ2-1, is EAGVTQFPSHSVIEKGQTVTLRCDPISGHDNLYWYRRVMGKEIKFLLHFVKESKQDESGMPNNRFLAERTGGTYSTLKVQPAELEDSGVYFCASSQDAPSGSYPYNEQFFGPGTRLTVL.

V usage is TRBV7-9 and J usage is TRBJ2-3; D is possibly TRBD2 (5 bases). The length of the CDR3 is 15 residues. V shed 5 bases and J shed 5 bases, with 17 bases lying between them. Germline V gene data show CDR1 as SEHNR and CDR2 as FQNEAQ (reference sequence). The CDR3 DNA reads as TGTGCCAGCAGCAACCCCGGACTCACTCAAGATACGCAGTATTTT. As protein: CASSNPGLTQDTQYF.

V is TRBV27 and J is TRBJ1-2; 7 nucleotides agree with TRBD1. This CDR3 has 14 amino acids. The V and J ends lost 7 bases and 4 bases, in that order; junction bases with no gene match: 9. The germline V gene encodes CDR1 MNHEY and CDR2 SMNVEV (reference sequence). The CDR3 sequence is CASTSRQGIYGYTF. CDR3 nucleotide sequence: TGTGCCAGCACCTCACGACAGGGCATCTATGGCTACACCTTC.

This rearrangement joins TRBV5-1 to TRBJ1-5; weak D call: TRBD1 (5 bases). The CDR3 length is 15 residues. V gave up 0 bases and J gave up 4 bases, with 11 bases separating them. The germline V gene has CDR1 SGHRS and CDR2 YFSETQ. DNA for the CDR3: TGCGCCAGCAGCTTGGGAGGGGACGCGAATCAGCCCCAGCATTTT. The encoded protein is CASSLGGDANQPQHF.

The V call is TRBV12-3 or TRBV12-4, the J call TRBJ1-1; unclear D gene. Trimming took 3 bases from V and 7 from J, leaving 18 bases between them. The CDR3 is 15 amino acids. DNA for the CDR3: TGTGCCAGCAGTTTTCCTGTGAGACAACCTCGTGAAGCTTTCTTT. It translates to CASSFPVRQPREAFF.

This chain connects TRBV18 to TRBJ2-1; D remains ambiguous. V was shortened by 3 bases and J by 3 bases, with 12 bases between the two germline ends. The germline V gene has CDR1 KGHSH and CDR2 LQKENI. CDR3 size: 15 residues. For the CDR3, the DNA is TGTGCCAGCTCACCCGACTCATCCTTCTACAATGAGCAGTTCTTC. It yields the protein CASSPDSSFYNEQFF.

In its sample, this clonotype was seen a few times. The rearrangement joins TRBV15 to TRBJ2-1; 8 nucleotides match TRBD2. The V gene end was trimmed by 5 bases and the J gene end by 5 bases; junction bases not matched to a gene: 8. Germline CDR1 is LNHNV and CDR2 is YYDKDF (reference sequence). The length of the CDR3 is 15 residues. This chain's CDR3 is CATSGPGLGNNEQFF. The CDR3 nucleotides are TGTGCCACCAGCGGACCGGGACTAGGGAACAATGAGCAGTTCTTC.

Ten or more counts support this clonotype. V usage is TRBV7-2 and J usage is TRBJ1-5; D remains unclear. CDR1 SGHTA and CDR2 FQGNSA come from the germline V gene. This CDR3 has 14 amino acids. V was clipped by 2 bases and J by 2 bases, with 7 bases between them. CDR3 sequence: CASSLKARNQPQHF. CDR3 DNA: TGTGCCAGCAGCTTAAAGGCACGCAATCAGCCCCAGCATTTT. Drawing the rest from reference TRBV7-2 and TRBJ1-5, the complete variable domain is GAGVSQSPSNKVTEKGKDVELRCDPISGHTALYWYRQSLGQGLEFLIYFQGNSAPDKSGLPSDRFSAERTGGSVSTLTIQRTQQEDSAVYLCASSLKARNQPQHFGDGTRLSIL.

This clonotype was detected many times. The gene calls are TRBV7-2 and TRBJ1-1, with a possible D match to TRBD1 (6 bases). CDR1 and CDR2 from the germline V gene are SGHTA and FQGNSA. The CDR3 consists of 18 residues. V shed 1 base and J shed 8 bases, with 26 bases lying between them. This CDR3 is CASSLVVVVGGHPGEAFF. CDR3 nucleotides: TGTGCCAGCAGCTTAGTGGTCGTTGTAGGGGGGCACCCGGGCGAAGCTTTCTTT.

This clonotype was seen a handful of times. The rearrangement uses TRBV19 and TRBJ1-3; D remains ambiguous. Per the germline V gene, CDR1 is LNHDA and CDR2 is SQIVND (reference sequence). The CDR3 spans 14 residues. V lost 5 bases and J 7 bases, leaving 15 bases between the germline ends. The CDR3 region has the DNA TGTGCCAGTAGTTCACCCCCGACGGGGAACACCATATATTTT. Translated, it gives CASSSPPTGNTIYF.